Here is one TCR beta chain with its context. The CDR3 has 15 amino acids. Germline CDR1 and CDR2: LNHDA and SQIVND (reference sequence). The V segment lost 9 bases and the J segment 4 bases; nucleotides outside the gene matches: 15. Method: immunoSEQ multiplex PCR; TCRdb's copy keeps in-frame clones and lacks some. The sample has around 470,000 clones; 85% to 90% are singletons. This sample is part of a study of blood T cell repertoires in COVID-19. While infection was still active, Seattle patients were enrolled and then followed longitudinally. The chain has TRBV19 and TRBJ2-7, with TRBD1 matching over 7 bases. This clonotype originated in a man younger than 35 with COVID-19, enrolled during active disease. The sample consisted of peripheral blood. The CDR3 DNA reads TGTGCCAGCGCCGACGAGGGGGCGGCTGAGTACGAGCAGTACTTC. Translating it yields CASADEGAAEYEQYF.